One and the same sample provided the 17 T cell receptor beta chains below, sequenced in a study of cytomegalovirus exposure and HLA in healthy donors. The study ran its PCR with 60 Vbeta and 13 Jbeta primers. This table comes from immunoSEQ multiplex PCR, and its TCRdb copy is limited to in-frame clones, with some not included. Here the sample spans 65,000 to 100,000 clones, over 60% being singletons. The sequencing sample was made of PBMCs. The receptors come from a female donor in good health and CMV-seronegative.

CDR3 region: CASSQLRGGAPANEQFF. Written as DNA, the CDR3 is TGTGCCAGCTCACAGCTCCGTGGGGGGGCGCCAGCCAATGAGCAGTTCTTC. The gene calls are TRBV18 and TRBJ2-1, with a weak D call TRBD2 (7 bases). V dropped 4 bases and J dropped 6 bases, with 22 bases sitting between them. The V gene's germline CDR1 is KGHSH and CDR2 LQKENI. The CDR3 has 17 amino acids. The whole variable domain, remainder taken from reference TRBV18 and TRBJ2-1, is NAGVMQNPRHLVRRRGQEARLRCSPMKGHSHVYWYRQLPEEGLKFMVYLQKENIIDESGMPKERFSAEFPKEGPSILRIQQVVRGDSAAYFCASSQLRGGAPANEQFFGPGTRLTVL.

The chain uses TRBV13 and TRBJ1-1; 8 nucleotides match TRBD1. Germline V CDR1 and CDR2: PRHDT, FYEKMQ (reference sequence). The CDR3 sequence is 16 residues long. V trimming: 4 bases; J trimming: 4 bases; junction bases outside the gene matches: 11. CDR3 DNA sequence: TGTGCCAGCAGCTCGACCGAGGACAGGGTCCCCACTGAAGCTTTCTTT. Its protein is CASSSTEDRVPTEAFF.

The genes are TRBV7-2 and TRBJ2-3; TRBD2 aligns across 9 bases. With V trimmed by 5 bases and J by 1 base, 4 bases remained unmatched. The CDR3 covers 15 residues. CDR1 and CDR2 from the germline V gene are SGHTA and FQGNSA. In DNA, the CDR3 is TGTGCCAGCAGCCAAGTAGCGGGGGGCACAGATACGCAGTATTTT. It specifies CASSQVAGGTDTQYF. The full variable domain, rest sourced from reference TRBV7-2 and TRBJ2-3, is GAGVSQSPSNKVTEKGKDVELRCDPISGHTALYWYRQSLGQGLEFLIYFQGNSAPDKSGLPSDRFSAERTGGSVSTLTIQRTQQEDSAVYLCASSQVAGGTDTQYFGPGTRLTVL.

Only a few counts were recorded for this clone. This sequence joins TRBV29-1 and TRBJ2-7; 11 bases line up with TRBD2. The V segment lost 1 base and the J segment 3 bases; nucleotides outside the gene matches: 5. This CDR3 is 15 amino acids long. CDR1 is SQVTM and CDR2 is ANQGSEA in the germline V gene. In DNA form, the CDR3 reads TGCAGCGTTGAAGTTACTAGCGGGGGATACTACGAGCAGTACTTC. It encodes CSVEVTSGGYYEQYF.

This clone is a singleton in its sample. This chain joins TRBV10-2 and TRBJ1-5, with 8 bases aligning to TRBD1. Germline CDR1 WSHSY, CDR2 SAAADI. The CDR3 sequence is 14 residues long. Unmatched junction bases numbered 6, after V lost 8 bases and J lost 3 bases. In DNA form, the CDR3 reads TGCGCCAGCCGACAGGGGATTTCCAATCAGCCCCAGCATTTT. Its protein product is CASRQGISNQPQHF.

CDR3: CASSLMLGTGAAFF. CDR3 sequence (DNA): TGTGCCAGCAGCTTAATGCTAGGGACAGGGGCGGCTTTCTTT. The chain links TRBV13 to TRBJ1-1, with TRBD1 identical over 10 bases. CDR1 and CDR2 from the germline V gene are PRHDT and FYEKMQ (reference sequence). V was pared by 2 bases and J by 11 bases, with 8 bases of the junction left unmatched. The CDR3 has 14 residues.

V usage is TRBV5-4 and J usage is TRBJ2-7; 8 bases match TRBD2. Trimming removed 5 bases from V and 3 bases from J; junction bases left unmatched: 1. CDR3 length: 12 residues. Germline V gene data show CDR1 as SGHNT and CDR2 as YYREEE (reference sequence). The DNA of the CDR3 is TGTGCCAGCAGTACTAGCGGCTACGAGCAGTACTTC. This codes for CASSTSGYEQYF.

J is TRBJ2-3 and V is TRBV5-4; the match to TRBD2 covers 9 bases. The J segment lost 4 bases and the V segment lost 4 bases, leaving 4 bases of the junction unmatched. Germline V gives CDR1 SGHNT, CDR2 YYREEE (reference sequence). The CDR3 consists of 14 residues. CDR3: CASSPRTSADTQYF. In DNA, the CDR3 is TGTGCCAGCAGCCCGAGGACTAGCGCAGATACGCAGTATTTT.

This chain uses TRBV25-1 with TRBJ1-3; 8 nucleotides line up with TRBD1. V lost 3 bases, J lost 1 base, and 2 bases stayed unmatched. Germline CDR1 and CDR2: MGHDK and SYGVNS. This CDR3 region has 15 residues. Here the CDR3 reads CASSDTGGSGNTIYF. The DNA for the CDR3 is TGTGCCAGCAGTGACACAGGGGGGTCTGGAAACACCATATATTTT.

In this sample, this clone turned up a few times. The chain joins TRBV6-1 to TRBJ1-5; TRBD1 might be the D (5 bases). From germline, CDR1 is MNHNS and CDR2 SASEGT. Trimming pared 0 bases from V and 5 bases from J, leaving 8 bases between. There are 14 residues in the CDR3. CDR3 sequence (DNA): TGTGCCAGCAGTGAAGCAGCAGGGCATCAGCCCCAGCATTTT. Residues: CASSEAAGHQPQHF.

The chain recombines TRBV15 with TRBJ2-3; 7 positions agree with TRBD2. In germline, CDR1 is LNHNV, CDR2 YYDKDF (reference sequence). Trimming removed 6 bases from V and 1 base from J; junction bases left unmatched: 7. The CDR3 sequence is 15 residues long. The CDR3 bases are TGTGCCACCAGTGGCGGCGGGAGAGGCACAGATACGCAGTATTTT. It translates to CATSGGGRGTDTQYF. Supplemented by reference TRBV15 and TRBJ2-3, the full variable domain reads DAMVIQNPRYQVTQFGKPVTLSCSQTLNHNVMYWYQQKSSQAPKLLFHYYDKDFNNEADTPDNFQSRRPNTSFCFLDIRSPGLGDTAMYLCATSGGGRGTDTQYFGPGTRLTVL.

In its sample, this clone was seen once. The genes are TRBV9 and TRBJ2-7, with 7 nucleotides matching TRBD1. CDR3 length equals 15 residues. Unmatched junction bases numbered 7, after V lost 0 bases and J lost 4 bases. Germline-derived CDR1 and CDR2 are SGDLS and YYNGEE. The CDR3 spells CASSVGTGSQYEQYF. CDR3 DNA: TGTGCCAGCAGCGTAGGGACAGGATCACAATACGAGCAGTACTTC.

V usage is TRBV27 and J usage is TRBJ1-2; 9 positions agree with TRBD1. V shed 6 bases, J shed 6 bases, and the junction held 5 bases outside the gene matches. The germline V gene encodes CDR1 MNHEY and CDR2 SMNVEV (reference sequence). This CDR3 is 13 amino acids long. The CDR3 sequence: CASSKDRGNGYTF. The CDR3 DNA sequence: TGTGCCAGCAGCAAGGACAGGGGTAATGGCTACACCTTC.

The table lists this clone with a count of one. The rearrangement uses TRBV9 and TRBJ2-1, with unresolved D. The germline V and J ends were trimmed by 0 bases and 9 bases, with 13 bases remaining between them. Germline V gene sequence: CDR1 SGDLS, CDR2 YYNGEE. The CDR3 length is 14 residues. The CDR3 DNA sequence: TGTGCCAGCAGCGTAGGCTCCACCAACAGTGAGCAGTTCTTC. This sequence encodes CASSVGSTNSEQFF. Drawing the rest from reference TRBV9 and TRBJ2-1, the complete variable domain is DSGVTQTPKHLITATGQRVTLRCSPRSGDLSVYWYQQSLDQGLQFLIQYYNGEERAKGNILERFSAQQFPDLHSELNLSSLELGDSALYFCASSVGSTNSEQFFGPGTRLTVL.

This clone was observed a few times. The junction departs from germline at one end; a sequencing error may be responsible. The gene calls are TRBV7-7 and TRBJ2-5; 8 bases map to TRBD1. The CDR3 sequence is 14 residues long. Per germline, CDR1 SSHAT and CDR2 FNYEAQ (reference sequence). CDR3 region: CASSPTGVGETQYF. The CDR3 DNA reads TGTGCTAGCAGCCCGACAGGGGTTGGGGAGACCCAGTACTTC.

This chain links TRBV7-9 with TRBJ1-2; 9 bases match TRBD1. The J segment lost 3 bases and the V segment lost 4 bases, leaving 3 bases of the junction unmatched. CDR1 is SEHNR and CDR2 is FQNEAQ in the germline V gene (reference sequence). This CDR3 has 14 amino acids. The CDR3, as DNA: TGTGCCAGCAGCTCGGGACAGGGTCACTATGGCTACACCTTC. This codes for CASSSGQGHYGYTF.

The V and J genes are TRBV11-1 and TRBJ2-7; TRBD1 is a possible D gene (6 bases). The germline gives CDR1 SGHAT, CDR2 FQDESV (reference sequence). V was shortened by 3 bases and J by 0 bases, with 9 bases between the two germline ends. This CDR3 has 14 residues. This chain's CDR3 is CASSFRTASYEQYF. CDR3 DNA: TGTGCCAGCAGCTTCCGGACAGCCTCCTACGAGCAGTACTTC.